Sequencing of this T cell receptor beta chain was carried out in a study of blood T cell repertoires in COVID-19 (dated by TCRdb to the early 2020s). With regard to the full study: The collaborator samples originated in the United States, Italy and Spain and spanned the acute and convalescent phases of COVID-19. The prospective study material was composed of cDNA or gDNA derived from T cells, B-cell-depleted T cells, or PBMCs. Where available, HLA class I and class II types were obtained from metadata supplied by the sample provider rather than from assay-based typing. Deeply sampled blood TCRbeta repertoires from subjects exposed to, actively infected with, or recovered from COVID-19 were included in the dataset. The samples were drawn from two sources: the first 160 participants of the ongoing ImmuneRACE study, and 1,000 to 1,500 subjects contributed by 6 global collaborators. A de-identified subject ID, COVID-19 status, age in years and sex were almost always included in the sample metadata. The repertoires were released in a freely available public database intended as a resource for research on the immune response to SARS-CoV-2. The paper's findings and limits, for the study overall: How much clinical and demographic metadata was included differed by source and by participant, and the metadata was provided uncurated.

The immunoSEQ Assay, a bias-controlled multiplex PCR, was used to amplify TCRbeta CDR3 regions from genomic DNA. Concerning the study's data processing: Within the assay, amplification of reference gene primers was used to estimate how many nucleated cells each sample contained. To quantify the absolute abundance of each unique TCRbeta CDR3 rearrangement, sequence reads were collapsed and filtered. Productive Simpson clonality was computed per sample as the square root of Simpson's diversity index over productive rearrangements. TCRdb carries this immuneACCESS record with in-frame sequences only. Its versions omit some clonotypes, under half of them owing to an unresolved V gene in the studies checked, with the rest unexplained. V and J calls and clone size are those listed in that table; D and trimming were worked out from the DNA. The sample contains around 360,000 clones, about 90% of them found a single time. The ten most abundant clones make up 10% of the sample.

Concerning this clone: The antigen this receptor binds is unknown. Per-base qualities were not stored, and no clone one base away is much larger.

One collaborating source in Seattle enrolled patients during active infection and followed them longitudinally through the course of disease. The collaborating institutions used their own protocols to collect whole blood in K2EDTA tubes. For TCRbeta analysis, collaborators shipped samples as frozen whole blood, isolated PBMCs, or DNA extracted from either of those sample types. The sequencing input was peripheral blood. This sequence was found in a woman aged 25 to 39 with COVID-19, enrolled during active disease.

The CDR3 sequence is CASSPFDRVGADTQYF. The DNA is TGTGCCAGCAGCCCTTTCGACAGGGTGGGAGCAGATACGCAGTATTTT. The rearrangement combines TRBV13 with TRBJ2-3, with 7 central nucleotides matching TRBD1. V is cut back by 5 bases and J by 4 bases, with 12 bases in the junction unmatched. CDR1 and CDR2 were assigned from the germline V gene (reference sequence) as PRHDT and FYEKMQ. CDR3 length: 16 amino acids, cysteine to phenylalanine. Kept here is only the CDR3 DNA, which spans 48 bases and is read in frame from base 1. The reference TRBV13 and TRBJ2-3 proteins fill in what lies around the CDR3, so the full variable domain reads AAGVIQSPRHLIKEKRETATLKCYPIPRHDTVYWYQQGPGQDPQFLISFYEKMQSDKGSIPDRFSAQQFSDYHSELNMSSLELGDSALYFCASSPFDRVGADTQYFGPGTRLTVL.